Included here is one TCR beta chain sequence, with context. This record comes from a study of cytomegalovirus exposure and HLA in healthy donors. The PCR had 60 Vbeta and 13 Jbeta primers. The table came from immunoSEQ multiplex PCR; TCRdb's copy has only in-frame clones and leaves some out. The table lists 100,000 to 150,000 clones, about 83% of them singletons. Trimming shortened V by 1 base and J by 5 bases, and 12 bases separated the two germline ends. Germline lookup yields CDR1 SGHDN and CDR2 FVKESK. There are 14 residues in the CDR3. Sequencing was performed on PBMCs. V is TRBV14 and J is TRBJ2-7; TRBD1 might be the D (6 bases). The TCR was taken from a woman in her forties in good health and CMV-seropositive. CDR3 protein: CASSQVTGFDEQYF. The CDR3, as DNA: TGTGCCAGCAGCCAAGTAACAGGGTTTGACGAGCAGTACTTC.